This TCR beta chain was found in a study of T cell responses to AZD1222 COVID-19 vaccine. Sequencing used immunoSEQ multiplex PCR; TCRdb keeps in-frame clones, though not all of them. The table has around 110,000 clones, 85% to 95% seen once. To note about this clone: Its target is not known.

The CDR3 is 14 residues long. The V gene end was trimmed by 5 bases and the J gene end by 3 bases; junction bases not matched to a gene: 6. The germline CDR1 and CDR2 sequences are SGHAT and FQNNGV. Findings and caveats of the study: Baseline seropositivity characterized only six AZD1222 recipients. Most donors were white British, females outnumbered males, and clonal diversity was possibly underestimated.

The input for sequencing was peripheral blood, taken on day 0 of AZD1222 vaccination. The rearrangement uses TRBV11-2 and TRBJ2-5; 7 bases map to TRBD2. This sequence originates from an adult in good health. The CDR3: CASSLHGLEETQYF. The CDR3 DNA reads as TGTGCCAGCAGCCTTCACGGACTAGAAGAGACCCAGTACTTC.